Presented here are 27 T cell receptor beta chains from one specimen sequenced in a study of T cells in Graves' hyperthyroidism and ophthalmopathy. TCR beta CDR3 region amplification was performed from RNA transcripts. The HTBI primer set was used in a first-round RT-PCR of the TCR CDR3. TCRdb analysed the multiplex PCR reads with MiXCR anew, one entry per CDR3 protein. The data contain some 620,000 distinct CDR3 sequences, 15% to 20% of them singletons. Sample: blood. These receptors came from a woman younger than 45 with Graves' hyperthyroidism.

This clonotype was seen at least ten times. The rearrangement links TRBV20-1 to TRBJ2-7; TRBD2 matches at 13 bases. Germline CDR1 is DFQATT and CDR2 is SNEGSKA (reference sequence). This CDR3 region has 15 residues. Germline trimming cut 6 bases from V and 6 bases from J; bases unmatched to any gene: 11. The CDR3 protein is CSAPGLAGSIGEQYF. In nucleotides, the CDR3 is TGCAGTGCCCCGGGACTAGCGGGATCAATTGGCGAGCAGTACTTC.

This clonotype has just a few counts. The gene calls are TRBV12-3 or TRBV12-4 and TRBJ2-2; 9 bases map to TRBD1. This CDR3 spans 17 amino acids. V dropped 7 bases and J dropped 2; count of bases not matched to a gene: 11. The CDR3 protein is CASTPTPGQGNTGELFF. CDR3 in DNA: TGTGCCAGCACCCCTACTCCGGGACAGGGTAACACCGGGGAGCTGTTTTTT.

The CDR3 reads CASSYQGLLTDTQYF. CDR3 DNA sequence: TGTGCCAGCAGCTATCAGGGGTTGTTGACAGATACGCAGTATTTT. V gene TRBV5-6 combines with J gene TRBJ2-3, with D possibly TRBD1 on 6 matching bases. The CDR3 loop spans 15 amino acids. Germline CDR1 and CDR2: SGHDT and YYEEEE. The V end lost 3 bases, the J end lost 3 bases, and 14 bases lay between the germline ends.

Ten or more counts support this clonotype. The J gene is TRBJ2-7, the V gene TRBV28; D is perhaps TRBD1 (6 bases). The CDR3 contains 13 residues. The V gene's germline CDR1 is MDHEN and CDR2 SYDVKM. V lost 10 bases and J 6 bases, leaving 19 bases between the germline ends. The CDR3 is CAITVGGEGEQYF. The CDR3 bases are TGTGCCATAACGGTAGGGGGAGAGGGCGAGCAGTACTTC.

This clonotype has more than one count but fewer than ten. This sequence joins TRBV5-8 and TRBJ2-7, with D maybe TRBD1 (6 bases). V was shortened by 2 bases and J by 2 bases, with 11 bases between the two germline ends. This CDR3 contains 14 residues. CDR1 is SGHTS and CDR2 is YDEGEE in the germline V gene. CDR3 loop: CASSLTGIPYEQYF. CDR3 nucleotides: TGTGCCAGCAGCTTAACAGGGATTCCCTACGAGCAGTACTTC.

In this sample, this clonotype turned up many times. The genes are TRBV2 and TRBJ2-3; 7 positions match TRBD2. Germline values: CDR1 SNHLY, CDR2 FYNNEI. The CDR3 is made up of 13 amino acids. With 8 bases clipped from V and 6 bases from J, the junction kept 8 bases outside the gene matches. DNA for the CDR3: TGTGCCAGCCTAGCGGAGGAGGGGGATACGCAGTATTTT. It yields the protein CASLAEEGDTQYF.

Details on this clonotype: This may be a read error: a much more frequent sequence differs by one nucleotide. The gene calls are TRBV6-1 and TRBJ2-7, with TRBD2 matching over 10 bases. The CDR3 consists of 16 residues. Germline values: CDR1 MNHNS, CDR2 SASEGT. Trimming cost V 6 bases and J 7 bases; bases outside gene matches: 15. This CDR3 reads CASSGGASGRFGEQYF. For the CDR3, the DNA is TGTGCCAGCAGCGGGGGGGCTAGCGGGAGATTCGGGGAGCAGTACTTC.

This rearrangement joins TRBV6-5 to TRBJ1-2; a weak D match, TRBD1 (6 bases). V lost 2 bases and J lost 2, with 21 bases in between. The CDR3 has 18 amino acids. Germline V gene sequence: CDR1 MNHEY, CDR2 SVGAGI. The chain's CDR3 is CASSYRAAGRGSNYGYTF. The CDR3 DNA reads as TGTGCCAGCAGTTACCGGGCGGCGGGCAGGGGCTCGAACTATGGCTACACCTTC.

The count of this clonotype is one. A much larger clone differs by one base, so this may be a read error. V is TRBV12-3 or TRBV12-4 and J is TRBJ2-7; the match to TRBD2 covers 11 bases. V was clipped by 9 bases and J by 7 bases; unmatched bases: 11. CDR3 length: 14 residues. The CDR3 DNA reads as TGTGCCAGGCCCAAACTAGCGGGAGAACGGGAGCAGTACTTC. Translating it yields CARPKLAGEREQYF.

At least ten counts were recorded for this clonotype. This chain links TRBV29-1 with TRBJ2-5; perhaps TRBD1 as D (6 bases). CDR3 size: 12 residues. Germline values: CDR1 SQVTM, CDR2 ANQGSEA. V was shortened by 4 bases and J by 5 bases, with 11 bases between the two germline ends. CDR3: CSVAQGLETQYF. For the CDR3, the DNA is TGCAGCGTTGCGCAGGGGTTGGAGACCCAGTACTTC.

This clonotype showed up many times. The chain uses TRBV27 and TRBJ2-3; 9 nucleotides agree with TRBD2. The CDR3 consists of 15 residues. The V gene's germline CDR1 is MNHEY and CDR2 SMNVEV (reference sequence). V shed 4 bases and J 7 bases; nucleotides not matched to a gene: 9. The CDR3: CASSSWTSEANTQYF. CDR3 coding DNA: TGTGCCAGCAGTTCCTGGACTAGCGAGGCTAATACGCAGTATTTT.

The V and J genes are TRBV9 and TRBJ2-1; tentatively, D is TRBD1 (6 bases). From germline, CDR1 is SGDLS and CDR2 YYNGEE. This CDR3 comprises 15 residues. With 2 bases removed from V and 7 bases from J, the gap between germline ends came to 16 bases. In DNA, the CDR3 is TGTGCCAGCAGCGTCGGGAACAGGGCTAAGAATGAGCAGTTCTTC. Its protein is CASSVGNRAKNEQFF.

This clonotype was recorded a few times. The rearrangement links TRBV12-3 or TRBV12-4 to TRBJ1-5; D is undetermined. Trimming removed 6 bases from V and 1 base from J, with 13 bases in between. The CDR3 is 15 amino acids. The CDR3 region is CASSRNLVSNQPQHF. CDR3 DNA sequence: TGTGCCAGCAGCCGGAACCTAGTGAGCAATCAGCCCCAGCATTTT.

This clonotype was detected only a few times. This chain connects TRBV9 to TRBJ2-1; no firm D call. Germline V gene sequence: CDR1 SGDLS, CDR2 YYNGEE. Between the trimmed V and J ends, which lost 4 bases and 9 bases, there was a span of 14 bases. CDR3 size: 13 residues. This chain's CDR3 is CASSPPQSREQFF. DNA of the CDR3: TGTGCCAGCAGCCCCCCACAGTCGCGTGAGCAGTTCTTC.

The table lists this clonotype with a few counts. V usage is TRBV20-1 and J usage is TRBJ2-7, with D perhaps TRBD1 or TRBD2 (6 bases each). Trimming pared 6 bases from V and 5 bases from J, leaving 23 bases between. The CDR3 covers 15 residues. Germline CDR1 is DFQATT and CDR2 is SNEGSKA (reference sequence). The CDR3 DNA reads TGCAGTGCCGAAGAGGCCAGTAGGGGGGTGAACGAGCAGTACTTC. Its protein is CSAEEASRGVNEQYF.

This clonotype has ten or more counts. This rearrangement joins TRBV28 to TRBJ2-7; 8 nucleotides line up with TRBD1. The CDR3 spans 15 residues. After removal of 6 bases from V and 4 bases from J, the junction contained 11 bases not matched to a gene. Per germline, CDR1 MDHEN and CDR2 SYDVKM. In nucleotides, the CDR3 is TGTGCCAGCAGAGACACAGGGGGTAGGGGATACGAGCAGTACTTC. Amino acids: CASRDTGGRGYEQYF.

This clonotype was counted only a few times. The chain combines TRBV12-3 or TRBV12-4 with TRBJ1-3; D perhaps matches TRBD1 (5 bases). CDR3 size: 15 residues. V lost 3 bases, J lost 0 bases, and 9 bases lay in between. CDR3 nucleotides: TGTGCCAGCAGTTTCTCAGGGTTCTCTGGAAACACCATATATTTT. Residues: CASSFSGFSGNTIYF.

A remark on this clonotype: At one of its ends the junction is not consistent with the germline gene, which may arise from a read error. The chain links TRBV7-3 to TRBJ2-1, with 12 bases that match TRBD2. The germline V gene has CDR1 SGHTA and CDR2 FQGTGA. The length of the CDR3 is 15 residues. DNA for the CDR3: TGTGCCAGCAGCTTCGGACTAGCGGGAATGAATGAGCAGTCCTTC. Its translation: CASSFGLAGMNEQSF.

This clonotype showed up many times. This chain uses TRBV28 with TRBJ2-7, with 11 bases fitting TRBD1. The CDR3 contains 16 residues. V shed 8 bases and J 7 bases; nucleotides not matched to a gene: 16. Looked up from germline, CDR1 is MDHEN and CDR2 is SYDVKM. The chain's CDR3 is CASLGGERTGGGEQYF. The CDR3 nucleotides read TGTGCCAGCCTTGGAGGTGAGCGGACAGGGGGCGGAGAGCAGTACTTC. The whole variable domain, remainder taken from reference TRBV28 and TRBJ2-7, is DVKVTQSSRYLVKRTGEKVFLECVQDMDHENMFWYRQDPGLGLRLIYFSYDVKMKEKGDIPEGYSVSREKKERFSLILESASTNQTSMYLCASLGGERTGGGEQYFGPGTRLTVT.

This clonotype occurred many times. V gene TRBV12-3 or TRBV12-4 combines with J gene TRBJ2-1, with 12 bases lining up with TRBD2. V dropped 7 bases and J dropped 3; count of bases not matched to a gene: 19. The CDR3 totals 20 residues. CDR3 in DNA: TGTGCCAGCACCCCACCCCTGCTAGCGGGAGGGCCAGATTACTACAATGAGCAGTTCTTC. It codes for CASTPPLLAGGPDYYNEQFF.

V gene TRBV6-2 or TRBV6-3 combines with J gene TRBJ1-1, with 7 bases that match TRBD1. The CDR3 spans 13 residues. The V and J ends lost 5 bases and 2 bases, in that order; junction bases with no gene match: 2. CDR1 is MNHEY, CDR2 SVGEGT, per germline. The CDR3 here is CASSGQVNTEAFF. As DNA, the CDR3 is TGTGCCAGCAGTGGACAGGTAAACACTGAAGCTTTCTTT.

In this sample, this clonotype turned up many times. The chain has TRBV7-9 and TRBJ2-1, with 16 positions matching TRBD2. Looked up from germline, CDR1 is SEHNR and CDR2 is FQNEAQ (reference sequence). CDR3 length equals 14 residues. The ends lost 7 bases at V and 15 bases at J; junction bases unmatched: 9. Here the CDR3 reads CASTGTSGRAALFF. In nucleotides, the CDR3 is TGTGCCAGCACCGGGACTAGCGGGAGGGCCGCCCTGTTCTTC.

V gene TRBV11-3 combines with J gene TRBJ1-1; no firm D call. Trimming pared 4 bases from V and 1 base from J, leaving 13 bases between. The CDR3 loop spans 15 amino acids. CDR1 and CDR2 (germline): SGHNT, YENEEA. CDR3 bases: TGTGCCAGCAGCTCTCGAAGGGCGGGGAACACTGAAGCTTTCTTT. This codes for CASSSRRAGNTEAFF.

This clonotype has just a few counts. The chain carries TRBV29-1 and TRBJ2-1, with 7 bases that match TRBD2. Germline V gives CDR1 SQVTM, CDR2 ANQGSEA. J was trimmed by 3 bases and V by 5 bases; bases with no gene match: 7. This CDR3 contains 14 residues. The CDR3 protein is CSVQKQRDYNEQFF. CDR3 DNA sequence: TGCAGCGTTCAAAAACAGCGGGACTACAATGAGCAGTTCTTC.

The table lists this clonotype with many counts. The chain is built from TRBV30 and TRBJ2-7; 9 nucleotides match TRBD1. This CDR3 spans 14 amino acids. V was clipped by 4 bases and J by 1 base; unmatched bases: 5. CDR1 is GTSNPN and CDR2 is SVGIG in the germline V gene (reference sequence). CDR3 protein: CAWTPGTGSYEQYF. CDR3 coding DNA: TGTGCCTGGACCCCCGGGACAGGGTCCTACGAGCAGTACTTC.

The CDR3 DNA reads TGCGCCAGCAGCCCAGGACAAGAGTATTCACCCCTCCACTTT. Its translation is CASSPGQEYSPLHF. V gene TRBV5-1 combines with J gene TRBJ1-6, with D perhaps TRBD1 (5 bases). Trimming left V 4 bases short and J 8 bases short, with 13 bases between. Germline values: CDR1 SGHRS, CDR2 YFSETQ. This CDR3 has 14 residues.

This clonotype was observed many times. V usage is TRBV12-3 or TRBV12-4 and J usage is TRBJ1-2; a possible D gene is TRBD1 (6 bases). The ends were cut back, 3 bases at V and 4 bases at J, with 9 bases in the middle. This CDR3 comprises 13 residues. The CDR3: CASSFGTTYGYTF. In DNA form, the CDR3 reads TGTGCCAGCAGTTTTGGGACAACCTATGGCTACACCTTC.